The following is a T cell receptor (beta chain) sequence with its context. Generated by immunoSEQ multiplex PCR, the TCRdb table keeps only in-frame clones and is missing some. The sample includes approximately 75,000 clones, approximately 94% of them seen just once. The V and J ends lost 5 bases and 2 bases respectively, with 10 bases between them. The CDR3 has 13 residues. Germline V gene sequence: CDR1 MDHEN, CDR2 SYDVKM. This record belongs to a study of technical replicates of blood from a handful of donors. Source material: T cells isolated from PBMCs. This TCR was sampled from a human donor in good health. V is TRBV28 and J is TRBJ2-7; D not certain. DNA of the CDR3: TGTGCCAGCAGTCCAACTACGCCCTACGAGCAGTACTTC. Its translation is CASSPTTPYEQYF.